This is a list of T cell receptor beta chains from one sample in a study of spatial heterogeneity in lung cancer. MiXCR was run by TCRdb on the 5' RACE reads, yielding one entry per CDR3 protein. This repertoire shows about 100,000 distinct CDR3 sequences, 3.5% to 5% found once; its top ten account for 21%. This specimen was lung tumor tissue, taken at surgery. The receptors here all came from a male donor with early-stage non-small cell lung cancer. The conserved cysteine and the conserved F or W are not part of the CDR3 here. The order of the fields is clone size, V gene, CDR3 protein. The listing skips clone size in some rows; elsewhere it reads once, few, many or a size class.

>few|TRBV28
ASSHQGEYGVSGANVLT
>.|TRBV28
ASSPGSKRVEQY
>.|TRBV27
ASSFRAPVNTQY
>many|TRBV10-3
AIRGDGLNTEAF
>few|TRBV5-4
ASSLRDRSYGYT
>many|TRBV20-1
SASPRAPEAF
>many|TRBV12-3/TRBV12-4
ASSLVGLNTEAF
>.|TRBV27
ASSLGGGVAGQF
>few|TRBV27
ASSLLGYGETQY
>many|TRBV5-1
ASSLGQEVGANVLT
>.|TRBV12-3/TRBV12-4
ASRLGGGQPQH
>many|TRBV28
ASSLGFSSTEQY
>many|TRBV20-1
SASGGTDTQY
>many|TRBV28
ASSREDQPQH
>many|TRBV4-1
ASSQRTGDEQF
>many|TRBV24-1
AGRDIYYEQY
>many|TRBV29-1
ATQGRPYEQY
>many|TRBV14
ASSQGYEQY
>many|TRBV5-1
ASSLDLGARTEAF
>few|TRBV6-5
ASSRQGAGANVLT
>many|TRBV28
ASSLSPGVYEQY
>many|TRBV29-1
SVGPPYGYT
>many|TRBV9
ASSRDSRMNTEAF
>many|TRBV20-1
SAFRIMNTEAF
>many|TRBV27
ASSIGIQETQY
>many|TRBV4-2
ASSQEIGPSGANVLT
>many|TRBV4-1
ASSQGPTSLAYEQY
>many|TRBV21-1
ASSQPGTEETHSGRMNIQY
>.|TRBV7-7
ASSLGSLSTDTQY
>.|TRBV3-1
ASEDSMNTEAF
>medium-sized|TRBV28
ASSLFGANVLT
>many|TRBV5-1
ASSPPGQEAYGYT
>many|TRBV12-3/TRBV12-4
ASRVGDRDTDTQY
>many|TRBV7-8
ASSLRQARYTDTQY
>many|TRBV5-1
ASSWAGDQPQH
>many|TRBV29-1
SVAIEESYNEQF
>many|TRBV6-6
ASGKPGEKLF
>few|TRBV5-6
ASSPTGTYSGNTIY
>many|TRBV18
ASSPLKETQY
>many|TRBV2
ASSPPTRDYGYT
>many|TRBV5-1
ASSEQGWNSPLH
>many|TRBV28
ASSTGQGSYGYT
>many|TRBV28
ASKGTSGDDASTDTQY
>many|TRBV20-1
SAQDSYSNQPQH
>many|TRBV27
ASSLADNQPQH
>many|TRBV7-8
ASSLELKGTQY
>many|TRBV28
ASSRTRTPGLRY
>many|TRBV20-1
SAPGLAGGVSTGELF